Below are 25 T cell receptor beta chains sequenced from a single sample in a study of shared clonotypes between healthy human individuals. The protocol was immunoSEQ multiplex PCR, while the TCRdb copy is restricted to in-frame clones and leaves out a portion. Among some 1,600,000 clones, about 98% were seen once, and the ten largest hold 0.4% to 0.45%. Source material: naive CD4+ T cells sorted from blood. Described subset: CD45RA+ positively selected. The receptors originated from a man aged 30-40 years in good health.

V usage is TRBV28 and J usage is TRBJ2-7; no clear D gene. The CDR3 contains 12 residues. Trimming took 7 bases from V and 2 from J, leaving 9 bases between them. CDR1 and CDR2 (germline): MDHEN, SYDVKM. For the CDR3, the DNA is TGTGCCAGCACCTCATGGGCCTACGAGCAGTACTTC. The encoded protein is CASTSWAYEQYF.

This clone came up once. The CDR3: CAWSFHVVGGELFF. For the CDR3, the DNA is TGTGCCTGGAGTTTCCACGTAGTGGGCGGGGAGCTGTTTTTT. The chain joins TRBV30 to TRBJ2-2, with unresolved D. The CDR3 spans 14 residues. Germline V gene sequence: CDR1 GTSNPN, CDR2 SVGIG (reference sequence). Trimming cost V 2 bases and J 7 bases, with 14 bases left between them.

The genes are TRBV11-3 and TRBJ2-7; the D gene is possibly TRBD2 (5 bases). The germline gives CDR1 SGHNT, CDR2 YENEEA. V was cut by 3 bases and J by 2 bases, with 11 bases left in between. The CDR3 is 14 amino acids. This CDR3 is CASSFRGRPYEQYF. CDR3 DNA sequence: TGTGCCAGCAGCTTTAGAGGGAGACCCTACGAGCAGTACTTC.

V usage is TRBV29-1 and J usage is TRBJ2-3; 13 bases fit TRBD2. The germline gives CDR1 SQVTM, CDR2 ANQGSEA. The CDR3 extends over 15 amino acids. The J segment lost 2 bases and the V segment lost 5 bases, leaving 4 bases of the junction unmatched. The CDR3 is CSVSLAGGPTDTQYF. The DNA for the CDR3 is TGCAGCGTTTCACTAGCGGGAGGGCCCACAGATACGCAGTATTTT.

This rearrangement joins TRBV28 to TRBJ1-2; D may be TRBD1 (5 bases). This CDR3 contains 13 residues. The germline gives CDR1 MDHEN, CDR2 SYDVKM. Trimming stripped 5 bases from V and 4 bases from J, with 11 bases between. The CDR3 region has the DNA TGTGCCAGCAGTACGAGGACACCCTATGGCTACACCTTC. It translates to CASSTRTPYGYTF.

Details on this clone: At the DNA level, this CDR3 is encoded by other sequences in the same sample as well. This chain joins TRBV6-5 and TRBJ2-1, with 10 positions matching TRBD2. This CDR3 spans 15 amino acids. Germline assignment: CDR1 MNHEY and CDR2 SVGAGI. V gave up 2 bases and J gave up 7 bases; unmatched junction bases: 5. The CDR3 sequence is CASSYLAGVGNEQFF. CDR3 nucleotide sequence: TGTGCCAGCAGTTACCTAGCGGGAGTGGGTAATGAGCAGTTCTTC.

This clone has just one count. The chain recombines TRBV19 with TRBJ1-5, with D hard to call. Trimming took 3 bases from V and 3 from J, leaving 9 bases between them. This CDR3 spans 14 amino acids. Germline V gene data show CDR1 as LNHDA and CDR2 as SQIVND (reference sequence). CDR3 loop: CASSIRQLNQPQHF. CDR3 DNA sequence: TGTGCCAGTAGTATCCGGCAGCTCAATCAGCCCCAGCATTTT.

The chain recombines TRBV19 with TRBJ1-1; unclear D gene. The CDR3 consists of 15 residues. V was pared by 2 bases and J by 5 bases, with 15 bases between. Germline lookup yields CDR1 LNHDA and CDR2 SQIVND (reference sequence). Written as DNA, the CDR3 is TGTGCCAGTAGTATAACTGCAGGCTCGGCGACTGAAGCTTTCTTT. Translated, it gives CASSITAGSATEAFF. The whole variable domain, filled in from reference TRBV19 and TRBJ1-1, reads DGGITQSPKYLFRKEGQNVTLSCEQNLNHDAMYWYRQDPGQGLRLIYYSQIVNDFQKGDIAEGYSVSREKKESFPLTVTSAQKNPTAFYLCASSITAGSATEAFFGQGTRLTVV.

The V and J genes are TRBV6-1 and TRBJ2-7, with D uncertain. CDR3 size: 14 residues. Germline CDR1 is MNHNS and CDR2 is SASEGT. Trimming took off 4 bases at V and 0 bases at J, with 10 bases between the two ends. CDR3 region: CASSVFSDSYEQYF. For the CDR3, the DNA is TGTGCCAGCAGTGTGTTCAGCGACTCCTACGAGCAGTACTTC.

The chain combines TRBV9 with TRBJ2-5, with D perhaps TRBD1 (5 bases). The length of the CDR3 is 15 residues. The V gene's germline CDR1 is SGDLS and CDR2 YYNGEE. V was pared by 4 bases and J by 1 base, with 14 bases between. The CDR3 coding sequence is TGTGCCAGCAGCCCTACAGACAGCCTCCAAGAGACCCAGTACTTC. Residues: CASSPTDSLQETQYF.

Only one count was recorded for this clone. The genes are TRBV13 and TRBJ1-1, with D perhaps matching TRBD1 (6 bases). Trimming cost V 5 bases and J 4 bases, with 11 bases left between them. Germline assignment: CDR1 PRHDT and CDR2 FYEKMQ (reference sequence). The CDR3 totals 13 residues. The CDR3 is CASSRQEFTEAFF. The CDR3 nucleotides read TGTGCCAGCAGCCGACAGGAGTTCACTGAAGCTTTCTTT. Variable domain in full (rest from reference TRBV13 and TRBJ1-1): AAGVIQSPRHLIKEKRETATLKCYPIPRHDTVYWYQQGPGQDPQFLISFYEKMQSDKGSIPDRFSAQQFSDYHSELNMSSLELGDSALYFCASSRQEFTEAFFGQGTRLTVV.

CDR3 region: CASSYSNMGNTIYF. In DNA, the CDR3 is TGTGCCAGCAGTTACTCGAATATGGGAAACACCATATATTTT. The chain couples TRBV6-6 to TRBJ1-3; no clear D. The CDR3 has 14 amino acids. V lost 0 bases and J 4 bases, leaving 7 bases between the germline ends. Germline V gene lookup returns CDR1 MNHNY and CDR2 SVGAGI (reference sequence).

V usage is TRBV29-1 and J usage is TRBJ2-1; D uncertain. V was pared by 4 bases and J by 5 bases, with 18 bases between. Germline V gives CDR1 SQVTM, CDR2 ANQGSEA. This CDR3 has 15 residues. The CDR3 DNA reads TGCAGCGTTGCGTTGCTTTCCCATAGAAACAATGAGCAGTTCTTC. It encodes CSVALLSHRNNEQFF.

This clone was found once. This chain uses TRBV29-1 with TRBJ2-1; TRBD1 matches 7 bases. Germline V CDR1 and CDR2: SQVTM, ANQGSEA. With V trimmed by 4 bases and J by 7 bases, 10 bases remained unmatched. The CDR3 covers 14 residues. In nucleotides, the CDR3 is TGCAGCGTTGTGGGCCAGGGGGTTGGGAATGAGCAGTTCTTC. It yields the protein CSVVGQGVGNEQFF.

This chain connects TRBV19 to TRBJ2-1, with 7 bases lining up with TRBD2. The CDR3 spans 15 residues. The germline V gene has CDR1 LNHDA and CDR2 SQIVND (reference sequence). V was pared by 1 base and J by 7 bases, with 7 bases of the junction left unmatched. CDR3 sequence reads: CASSIVGGSRNEQFF. The CDR3 coding sequence is TGTGCCAGTAGTATAGTGGGAGGGTCCCGGAATGAGCAGTTCTTC.

The chain uses TRBV27 and TRBJ1-3; possibly TRBD1 for D (5 bases). Trimming removed 0 bases at V and 3 bases at J, with 12 bases between. The CDR3 spans 16 residues. Looked up from germline, CDR1 is MNHEY and CDR2 is SMNVEV (reference sequence). The CDR3 DNA reads TGTGCCAGCAGTTTATCGGGGGTTTGGCGTGGAAACACCATATATTTT. It encodes CASSLSGVWRGNTIYF.

The chain is built from TRBV29-1 and TRBJ2-1, with D perhaps matching TRBD1 or TRBD2 (5 bases each). Germline V gene sequence: CDR1 SQVTM, CDR2 ANQGSEA. The CDR3 consists of 14 residues. V lost 7 bases, J lost 1 base, and 14 bases lay in between. The chain's CDR3 is CSGFGTGSYNEQFF. CDR3 nucleotide sequence: TGCAGCGGATTCGGGACCGGATCCTACAATGAGCAGTTCTTC.

V and J are TRBV27 and TRBJ1-5; the D gene is possibly TRBD1 (6 bases). Trimming removed 4 bases at V and 6 bases at J, with 13 bases between. This CDR3 comprises 14 residues. Germline-derived CDR1 and CDR2 are MNHEY and SMNVEV (reference sequence). The chain's CDR3 is CASSSYTGSQPQHF. CDR3 nucleotide sequence: TGTGCCAGCAGTTCCTATACAGGGAGTCAGCCCCAGCATTTT.

This clone was observed once. At the DNA level, this CDR3 is encoded by other sequences in the same sample as well. This rearrangement joins TRBV19 to TRBJ2-2; 7 nucleotides agree with TRBD2. This CDR3 is built from 13 residues. With V trimmed by 3 bases and J by 6 bases, 1 base remained unmatched. Germline-derived CDR1 and CDR2 are LNHDA and SQIVND (reference sequence). The CDR3 here is CASSIGRAGELFF. The CDR3 bases are TGTGCCAGTAGTATTGGGAGGGCCGGGGAGCTGTTTTTT. The full variable domain, with the rest looked up from reference TRBV19 and TRBJ2-2, is DGGITQSPKYLFRKEGQNVTLSCEQNLNHDAMYWYRQDPGQGLRLIYYSQIVNDFQKGDIAEGYSVSREKKESFPLTVTSAQKNPTAFYLCASSIGRAGELFFGEGSRLTVL.

The V call is TRBV11-2, the J call TRBJ2-3; D is unresolved. V lost 3 bases to trimming and J lost 2 bases, with 12 bases between them. Germline-derived CDR1 and CDR2 are SGHAT and FQNNGV. This CDR3 spans 15 amino acids. CDR3 nucleotide sequence: TGTGCCAGCAGCTTTGCCATCGGGTACACAGATACGCAGTATTTT. This translates into CASSFAIGYTDTQYF.

The rearrangement joins TRBV28 to TRBJ1-2, with TRBD1 identical over 9 bases. J lost 4 bases, V lost 5 bases, and 5 bases had no gene match. Per the germline V gene, CDR1 is MDHEN and CDR2 is SYDVKM. This CDR3 has 14 residues. This CDR3 reads CASSTSGQGYGYTF. In DNA form, the CDR3 reads TGTGCCAGCAGTACCTCGGGACAGGGCTATGGCTACACCTTC.

Only one count was recorded for this clone. The chain uses TRBV5-3 and TRBJ2-7; D is possibly TRBD1 (7 bases). TRBV5-3 is noted as an ORF with a role that remains uncertain. The CDR3 length is 17 residues. V dropped 0 bases and J dropped 2 bases, with 18 bases sitting between them. The CDR3 loop is CARSLDRGRDLPYEQYF. CDR3 sequence (DNA): TGTGCCAGAAGCTTGGACAGGGGCCGGGACTTGCCCTACGAGCAGTACTTC.

The chain uses TRBV27 and TRBJ2-3, with TRBD2 identical over 9 bases. J lost 3 bases, V lost 3 bases, and 1 base had no gene match. The CDR3 runs 14 residues. CDR1 MNHEY and CDR2 SMNVEV come from the germline V gene (reference sequence). The CDR3 nucleotides are TGTGCCAGCAGTTTTGCGGGAGGGACAGATACGCAGTATTTT. Residues: CASSFAGGTDTQYF.

The gene calls are TRBV30 and TRBJ2-7; the D gene is possibly TRBD2 (7 bases). This CDR3 region has 12 residues. V lost 0 bases and J lost 7, with 10 bases in between. Germline V gives CDR1 GTSNPN, CDR2 SVGIG (reference sequence). This CDR3 reads CAWSVGRGEQYF. CDR3 DNA: TGTGCCTGGAGTGTAGGGAGGGGGGAGCAGTACTTC. Supplemented by reference TRBV30 and TRBJ2-7, the full variable domain reads SQTIHQWPATLVQPVGSPLSLECTVEGTSNPNLYWYRQAAGRGLQLLFYSVGIGQISSEVPQNLSASRPQDRQFILSSKKLLLSDSGFYLCAWSVGRGEQYFGPGTRLTVT.

V gene TRBV7-8 combines with J gene TRBJ2-3; 12 bases are a match to TRBD2. The length of the CDR3 is 16 residues. Germline CDR1 SGHVS, CDR2 FQNEAQ. Trimming at V came to 4 bases and at J to 4 bases, leaving 6 bases not matched to a gene. The CDR3 here is CASSSLAGGWADTQYF. The DNA of the CDR3 is TGTGCCAGCAGCTCCCTAGCGGGAGGGTGGGCAGATACGCAGTATTTT.